The text below deals with one T cell receptor (beta chain). The junction and the germline gene differ at one end; a read error may be behind it. These data are taken from a study of T cell responses to AZD1222 COVID-19 vaccine. Profiled with immunoSEQ multiplex PCR; TCRdb holds only in-frame clones, not every one. Of more than 150,000 clones in the sample, 90% were seen once. The CDR3 extends over 12 amino acids. Germline V gene sequence: CDR1 SNHLY, CDR2 FYNNEI. The source material was peripheral blood, sampled on day 0 of AZD1222 vaccination. V is TRBV2 and J is TRBJ2-5; the D gene is possibly TRBD1 (6 bases). The clonotype originates from an adult in good health. CDR3 protein: CASRDRGEIQYF. Here the CDR3 DNA reads TGTGCCAGCAGGGACAGAGGAGAGATCCAGTACTTC.